Listed here are 7 T cell receptor beta chains from one sample, sequenced in a study of B cell selection in AIRE deficiency. CD4+CD127+ cells were sorted as the conventional CD4 T cells. Assay: immunoSEQ multiplex PCR; the TCRdb copy retains only in-frame clones and omits some. The sample records about 25,000 clones, about 95% being singletons. The material sequenced was CD4+CD127+ conventional T cells sorted from PBMCs. The receptors originated from a human donor in good health.

V gene TRBV19 combines with J gene TRBJ2-7; 10 bases are a match to TRBD2. There are 14 residues in the CDR3. The junction had 3 bases not matched to a gene; V was cut back by 6 bases and J by 1 base. Germline CDR1 is LNHDA and CDR2 is SQIVND (reference sequence). The DNA for the CDR3 is TGTGCCAGTAGCCAACTAGCGGGGTCCTACGAGCAGTACTTC. It specifies CASSQLAGSYEQYF.

This clone turned up a few times. The chain combines TRBV2 with TRBJ2-3, with D hard to call. This CDR3 has 11 amino acids. Deletions cut 4 bases from V and 6 bases from J, with 5 bases between. Germline V lookup: CDR1 SNHLY, CDR2 FYNNEI. DNA of the CDR3: TGTGCCAGCAGTGGTGGGGATACGCAGTATTTT. It translates to CASSGGDTQYF.

This chain joins TRBV5-1 and TRBJ1-1, with D uncertain. The germline V and J ends were trimmed by 1 base and 1 base, with 5 bases remaining between them. Germline V gene sequence: CDR1 SGHRS, CDR2 YFSETQ. The CDR3 length is 13 residues. The CDR3 region is CASSLQQNTEAFF. CDR3 DNA: TGCGCCAGCAGCTTGCAACAGAACACTGAAGCTTTCTTT.

The chain employs TRBV6-6 and TRBJ2-5, with 8 bases fitting TRBD1. Germline V lookup: CDR1 MNHNY, CDR2 SVGAGI (reference sequence). The junction had 4 bases not matched to a gene; V was cut back by 2 bases and J by 2 bases. This CDR3 contains 15 residues. This CDR3 reads CASSYGRQGQETQYF. CDR3 bases: TGTGCCAGCAGTTACGGAAGACAGGGGCAAGAGACCCAGTACTTC.

This chain joins TRBV2 and TRBJ1-6; TRBD1 is a possible D gene (5 bases). Germline V gene sequence: CDR1 SNHLY, CDR2 FYNNEI. The V end was cut by 11 bases, the J end by 5 bases, with 13 bases between. CDR3 length: 13 amino acids. CDR3 coding DNA: TGTGCCTCGGAGCGACAGAATAATTCACCCCTCCACTTT. This codes for CASERQNNSPLHF.

This chain uses TRBV2 with TRBJ1-1; D possibly corresponds to TRBD1 (5 bases). Germline V gene lookup returns CDR1 SNHLY and CDR2 FYNNEI. Between the trimmed V and J ends, which lost 7 bases and 1 base, there was a span of 10 bases. The CDR3 spans 13 residues. The CDR3 DNA reads as TGTGCCAGCATAACAGGTTCGAACACTGAAGCTTTCTTT. Its translation: CASITGSNTEAFF.

V and J are TRBV5-1 and TRBJ2-5, with D maybe TRBD2 (7 bases). Trimming took off 0 bases at V and 2 bases at J, with 14 bases between the two ends. CDR3 size: 16 residues. Germline V gene sequence: CDR1 SGHRS, CDR2 YFSETQ. The CDR3 here is CASSLVGGGIQETQYF. In nucleotides, the CDR3 is TGCGCCAGCAGCTTGGTGGGCGGGGGCATTCAAGAGACCCAGTACTTC.